This TCR beta chain comes out of a study of spatial heterogeneity in lung cancer. Study background: As counted in raw reads, each unique TCR and UMI combination appeared more than ten times on average. Study-wide results and limits: Ubiquitous expanded tumor TCRs were seen in blood more at resection than at follow-up.

Time point of the sample: sample taken at primary tumor resection. Tumor, nontumor lung or frozen PBMC supplied whole RNA, sequenced without sorting. The donor population consisted of approximately 70 patients with untreated, early-stage non-small cell lung cancer. In its sample, this clonotype was seen many times. Its antigen is unknown. Unique molecular identifiers tagged every individual TCR cDNA molecule. Via MiXCR, TCRdb re-called the 5' RACE reads, giving one row per CDR3 protein. This table holds 20,000 to 30,000 distinct CDR3 sequences, less than 5.5% found once. Trimming took 2 bases from V and 7 from J; bases not matched to a gene: 5. Germline CDR1 and CDR2: LGHDT and YNNKEL (reference sequence). The CDR3 runs 14 residues.

The chain recombines TRBV3-1 with TRBJ1-2; 9 bases map to TRBD1. Specimen: PBMCs, collected at surgery. The TCR originated in a male donor with early-stage non-small cell lung cancer. The CDR3 coding sequence is TGTGCCAGCAGCCAACTACAGGGGGCTAGTGGCTACACCTTC. It translates to CASSQLQGASGYTF.